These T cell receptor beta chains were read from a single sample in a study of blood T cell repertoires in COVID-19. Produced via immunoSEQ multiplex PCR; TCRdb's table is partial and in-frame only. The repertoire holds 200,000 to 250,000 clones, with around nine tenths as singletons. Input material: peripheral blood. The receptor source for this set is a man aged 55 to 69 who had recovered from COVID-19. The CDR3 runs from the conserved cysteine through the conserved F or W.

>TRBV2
CASSKELAGGKYEQFF
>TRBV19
CASSIRQGQTDTQYF
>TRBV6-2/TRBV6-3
CASSYFTVTEAFF
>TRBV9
CASSVDSSTQYF
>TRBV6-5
CASSYPGQGEAFF
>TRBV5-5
CASSSGLAGAETQYF
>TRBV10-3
CAISVLAGTSSYNEQFF
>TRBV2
CASYLAGEGYEQYF
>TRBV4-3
CASSQGEAGGNEQFF
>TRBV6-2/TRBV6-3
CASSRGQITQETQYF
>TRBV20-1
CSARFGYEQYF
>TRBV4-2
CASSQESLSGYTF
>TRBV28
CASSLAGTALTGELFF
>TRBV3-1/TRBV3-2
CASSLGRSEAFF
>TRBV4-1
CASSQDAGVAGTVSNEQFF
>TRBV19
CASSTTWTGPIYF
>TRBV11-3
CASSLNRLAAYNEQFF
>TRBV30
CAWRRFSGKQETQYF
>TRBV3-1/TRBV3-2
CASSQGALGGGELFF
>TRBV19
CASSILGQGTGQPQHF
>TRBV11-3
CASSWTGSYEQYF
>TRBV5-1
CASSSTSYQREQFF
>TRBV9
CASSPRTLRAGELFF
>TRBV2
CASSRDLPTGDQPQHF
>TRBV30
CAWSVPGATNEKLFF
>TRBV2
CASKGRVSADTQYF
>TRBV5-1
CASSLGQGAWPQHF
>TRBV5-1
CASAARGLWNTEAFF
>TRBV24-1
CATSDWRGVEANYGYTF
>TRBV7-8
CASRGQGVLLSGANVLTF
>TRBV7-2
CASSPRQGTNGELFF
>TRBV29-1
CSVTSGGNTEAFF
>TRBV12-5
CASGLSGRSFF
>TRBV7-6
CASSPTLPQLYNEQFF
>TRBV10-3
CAISESGGSGNTIYF
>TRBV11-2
CASSLDDRGQGGYTF
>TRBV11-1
CASSPWAGGETQYF